A selection of T cell receptor beta chains follows, all from one sample in a study of human T cells and chemical hapten exposure. From the RACE reads, TCRdb called clonotypes with MiXCR, one entry per CDR3 protein. The sample comprises 30,000 to 40,000 distinct CDR3 sequences, 4.5% to 5.5% of which are singletons, and 10% to 15% rests with the top ten. The sample taken for sequencing was whole blood. Receptors were obtained from a human donor in good health. Some clones in this sample may be carry-over from other donors' samples. The CDR3 runs from the conserved cysteine through the conserved F or W. D genes are given only for firm matches. Only some rows state a clone size, as once, few, many or a class for expanded clones.

j_gene | abundance | d_gene | v_gene | CDR3aa | CDR3nt
TRBJ2-1 | many | TRBD2 | TRBV5-6 | CASSLWGGHEQFF | TGTGCCAGCAGCTTGTGGGGAGGGCATGAGCAGTTCTTC
TRBJ2-3 | many | . | TRBV6-5 | CASSQRHRTDTQYF | TGTGCCAGCAGCCAAAGACACAGAACAGATACGCAGTATTTT
TRBJ1-5 | few | TRBD1 | TRBV5-1 | CASSLGTGGLNQPQHF | TGCGCCAGCAGCTTGGGTACAGGGGGCCTCAATCAGCCCCAGCATTTT
TRBJ1-2 | . | TRBD1 | TRBV9 | CASSLSDRAGGYTF | TGTGCCAGCAGCTTATCGGACAGGGCCGGTGGCTACACCTTC
TRBJ2-5 | . | . | TRBV14 | CASSQGFIGGETQYF | TGTGCCAGCAGCCAAGGGTTCATCGGAGGGGAGACCCAGTACTTC
TRBJ2-3 | many | TRBD2 | TRBV6-6 | CASSYRPSGGIPSTDTQYF | TGTGCCAGCAGTTACCGGCCTAGCGGGGGGATCCCTAGCACAGATACGCAGTATTTT
TRBJ2-2 | many | TRBD2 | TRBV5-6 | CASSHRLAGYTGELFF | TGTGCCAGCAGCCATCGACTAGCGGGCTACACCGGGGAGCTGTTTTTT
TRBJ2-1 | medium-sized | . | TRBV6-5 | CASSYRRPSSYNEQFF | TGTGCCAGCAGTTACCGTCGACCGAGCTCCTACAATGAGCAGTTCTTC
TRBJ1-5 | many | . | TRBV5-1 | CASSPGQTTSNQPQHF | TGCGCCAGCAGCCCCGGACAGACTACTAGCAATCAGCCCCAGCATTTT
TRBJ2-1 | many | TRBD2 | TRBV11-2 | CASSFRSRTSGGNEQFF | TGTGCCAGCAGCTTCCGTTCTCGGACTAGCGGGGGCAATGAGCAGTTCTTC
TRBJ2-7 | many | . | TRBV5-1 | CASSLGGALSSYEQYF | TGCGCCAGCAGCTTGGGGGGGGCCTTGAGCTCCTACGAGCAGTACTTC
TRBJ1-5 | many | TRBD1 | TRBV29-1 | CSVIPGTADSNQPQHF | TGCAGCGTGATTCCCGGGACAGCTGATAGCAATCAGCCCCAGCATTTT
TRBJ2-7 | many | TRBD1 | TRBV7-2 | CASSPVGTGARYEQYF | TGTGCCAGCAGCCCGGTCGGGACAGGGGCTAGGTACGAGCAGTACTTC
TRBJ2-5 | many | . | TRBV20-1 | CSAGPPSASVQETQYF | TGCAGTGCTGGCCCGCCGTCGGCTAGCGTACAAGAGACCCAGTACTTC
TRBJ2-6 | many | . | TRBV2 | CASSEAQFSGANVLTF | TGTGCCAGCAGTGAGGCACAGTTCTCTGGGGCCAACGTCCTGACTTTC
TRBJ1-1 | many | . | TRBV2 | CASSGGEAFF | TGTGCCAGCAGTGGTGGGGAAGCTTTCTTT
TRBJ2-7 | many | TRBD1 | TRBV10-3 | CAISDGTGAYEQYF | TGTGCCATCAGTGACGGGACAGGGGCATACGAGCAGTACTTC
TRBJ1-2 | . | . | TRBV12-3/TRBV12-4 | CATRRGEANYGYTF | TGTGCCACCCGGCGGGGGGAAGCCAACTATGGCTACACCTTC
TRBJ1-1 | . | . | TRBV6-1 | CASSEAWENTEAFF | TGTGCCAGCAGTGAAGCGTGGGAGAACACTGAAGCTTTCTTT
TRBJ1-4 | many | TRBD1 | TRBV6-1 | CASSEAQGANEKLFF | TGTGCCAGCAGTGAAGCGCAGGGGGCTAATGAAAAACTGTTTTTT
TRBJ1-6 | many | . | TRBV4-3 | CASSQDYFSREGNSPLHF | TGCGCCAGCAGCCAAGATTATTTTTCGAGGGAGGGTAATTCACCCCTCCACTTT
TRBJ1-1 | many | . | TRBV29-1 | CSALPPESNTEAFF | TGCAGCGCACTCCCACCGGAGTCGAACACTGAAGCTTTCTTT
TRBJ1-1 | many | TRBD1 | TRBV28 | CASSFGDRVNTEAFF | TGTGCCAGCAGTTTTGGAGACAGGGTGAACACTGAAGCTTTCTTT
TRBJ2-7 | many | TRBD2 | TRBV12-3/TRBV12-4 | CASSLSGGSDEQYF | TGTGCCAGCAGTTTGTCGGGGGGGAGCGACGAGCAGTACTTC
TRBJ1-2 | many | TRBD1 | TRBV12-3/TRBV12-4 | CASSRQGAEANYGYTF | TGTGCCAGCAGCCGACAGGGGGCAGAAGCAAACTATGGCTACACCTTC
TRBJ1-5 | many | TRBD1 | TRBV20-1 | CSARDWDRAGNQPQHF | TGCAGTGCTAGAGATTGGGACAGGGCTGGCAATCAGCCCCAGCATTTT
TRBJ2-6 | many | . | TRBV4-1 | CASSQDGGGGWANVLTF | TGCGCCAGCAGCCAAGACGGCGGGGGCGGATGGGCCAACGTCCTGACTTTC
TRBJ2-2 | medium-sized | . | TRBV6-4 | CASSDSYTGELFF | TGTGCCAGCAGTGACTCCTACACCGGGGAGCTGTTTTTT
TRBJ2-3 | many | TRBD2 | TRBV20-1 | CSARVAGGPFEDTQYF | TGCAGTGCCAGAGTAGCGGGGGGGCCTTTCGAAGATACGCAGTATTTT
TRBJ1-5 | . | . | TRBV30 | CAWNRRGGNQPQHF | TGTGCCTGGAATAGGCGAGGGGGCAATCAGCCCCAGCATTTT
TRBJ2-2 | few | TRBD1 | TRBV28 | CASRGTGGAGTGELFF | TGTGCCAGCAGGGGGACAGGGGGCGCGGGGACCGGGGAGCTGTTTTTT
TRBJ2-3 | few | . | TRBV20-1 | CSARDLAGGTTDTQYF | TGCAGTGCTAGAGATCTGGCAGGAGGAACCACAGATACGCAGTATTTT
TRBJ1-2 | many | . | TRBV20-1 | CSANSPQGKNGYTF | TGCAGTGCTAATTCCCCACAGGGAAAGAATGGCTACACCTTC
TRBJ2-6 | many | . | TRBV29-1 | CSVRAGGGANVLTF | TGCAGCGTTCGAGCGGGCGGTGGGGCCAACGTCCTGACTTTC
TRBJ2-1 | . | TRBD2 | TRBV4-3 | CASSQDRLAGRNEQFF | TGCGCCAGCAGCCAAGATCGACTAGCGGGGCGCAATGAGCAGTTCTTC
TRBJ2-1 | few | . | TRBV3-1 | CASSPRFNEQFF | TGTGCCAGCAGCCCTCGATTTAATGAGCAGTTCTTC
TRBJ2-3 | many | . | TRBV7-2 | CASSLSATTDTQYF | TGTGCCAGCAGCTTATCGGCTACCACAGATACGCAGTATTTT
TRBJ1-5 | many | . | TRBV20-1 | CSAAGTNQPQHF | TGCAGTGCTGCGGGGACCAATCAGCCCCAGCATTTT
TRBJ2-3 | many | TRBD2 | TRBV7-2 | CASSLLRGLAGDPDTQYF | TGTGCCAGCAGCTTGCTTAGGGGGCTAGCGGGAGATCCAGATACGCAGTATTTT
TRBJ1-1 | many | . | TRBV28 | CASSSIRSTEAFF | TGTGCCAGCAGTTCCATAAGAAGCACTGAAGCTTTCTTT
TRBJ2-7 | many | TRBD1 | TRBV29-1 | CSYAGTERNEQYF | TGCAGTTACGCCGGGACAGAAAGAAACGAGCAGTACTTC
TRBJ2-5 | many | . | TRBV4-3 | CASSQVSTVQETQYF | TGCGCCAGCAGCCAAGTTTCGACAGTCCAAGAGACCCAGTACTTC